The 26 T cell receptor beta chains reported below all come from one sample, sequenced in a study of identical twins (dated by TCRdb to the mid-2010s). Receptor libraries were prepared by 5' RACE. Sequenced on an Illumina HiSeq 2000. The raw public reads went through TCRdb reprocessing: fastp at Q25, MiXCR clone calling, in-frame beta chains kept. Each CDR3 protein gets just one entry, which takes the most common genes and DNA from the rows behind it. In this sample the table shows just over 450,000 distinct CDR3 sequences, 14% of which occur a single time. The ten largest make up over 0.5% of the sample. This sample was shared with a second study, whose subject was yellow fever vaccine responses in identical twins.

Sequencing used CD4+ T cells sorted from blood. The receptors were sampled from a woman aged 18-29 years in good health.

This clonotype was seen a handful of times. The chain uses TRBV18 and TRBJ2-4; D call uncertain. Germline CDR1 is KGHSH and CDR2 is LQKENI. The CDR3 sequence is 12 residues long. V dropped 0 bases and J dropped 9 bases, with 6 bases sitting between them. DNA of the CDR3: TGTGCCAGCTCACCACCGCTGTTCATTCAGTACTTC. It encodes CASSPPLFIQYF.

V and J are TRBV9 and TRBJ2-5; D not certain. The CDR3 has 14 residues. CDR1 and CDR2 from the germline V gene are SGDLS and YYNGEE. Deletions cut 0 bases from V and 4 bases from J, with 10 bases between. The CDR3 coding sequence is TGTGCCAGCAGCGTAGATTGGGGTGCAGAGACCCAGTACTTC. Encoded protein: CASSVDWGAETQYF. The full variable domain, in which reference TRBV9 and TRBJ2-5 provide the parts outside the CDR3, is DSGVTQTPKHLITATGQRVTLRCSPRSGDLSVYWYQQSLDQGLQFLIQYYNGEERAKGNILERFSAQQFPDLHSELNLSSLELGDSALYFCASSVDWGAETQYFGPGTRLLVL.

The chain couples TRBV14 to TRBJ2-5; D gene unclear. The germline gives CDR1 SGHDN, CDR2 FVKESK. The length of the CDR3 is 15 residues. Trimming took off 0 bases at V and 5 bases at J, with 13 bases between the two ends. The CDR3 loop is CASSQDRVSFETQYF. Written as DNA, the CDR3 is TGTGCCAGCAGCCAAGATCGGGTTAGCTTTGAGACCCAGTACTTC.

This clonotype was seen at least ten times. The CDR3, as DNA: TGTGCCAGCAGTTTCAAAAGGAACACTGAAGCTTTCTTT. It specifies CASSFKRNTEAFF. This chain joins TRBV12-3 or TRBV12-4 and TRBJ1-1; D unresolved. CDR3 length equals 13 residues. The V end lost 3 bases, the J end lost 1 base, and 6 bases lay between the germline ends.

In its sample, this clonotype was seen a few times. The chain links TRBV7-8 to TRBJ2-2, with 7 bases aligning to TRBD1. V shed 2 bases and J 4 bases; nucleotides not matched to a gene: 4. CDR3 length: 15 amino acids. Germline assignment: CDR1 SGHVS and CDR2 FQNEAQ. The CDR3 sequence is CASSLLTGRTGELFF. The CDR3 DNA sequence: TGTGCCAGCAGCTTACTGACAGGGCGCACCGGGGAGCTGTTTTTT.

Note on this clonotype: A read error may account for a junction end that differs from germline. V gene TRBV20-1 combines with J gene TRBJ2-7; 11 bases are a match to TRBD2. CDR1 is DFQATT, CDR2 SNEGSKA, per germline (reference sequence). This CDR3 contains 16 residues. CDR3 in amino acids: CSALPTTSGNNYELYF. In nucleotides, the CDR3 is TGCAGTGCTTTACCCACGACTAGCGGGAACAACTACGAGCTGTACTTC.

This clonotype showed up just a few times. The chain uses TRBV25-1 and TRBJ2-7; TRBD1 agrees at 7 bases. The CDR3 totals 16 residues. From germline, CDR1 is MGHDK and CDR2 SYGVNS. The trim removed 5 bases at V and 4 bases at J, leaving 14 bases unmatched. The CDR3 spells CASSRMTGRLGYEQYF. The CDR3 DNA reads as TGTGCCAGCAGTCGTATGACAGGGCGCCTTGGTTACGAGCAGTACTTC.

This clonotype has a single count. The chain joins TRBV28 to TRBJ2-3; D gene ambiguous. The V gene's germline CDR1 is MDHEN and CDR2 SYDVKM. The CDR3 consists of 17 residues. Trimming took off 5 bases at V and 4 bases at J, with 22 bases between the two ends. The CDR3 DNA reads TGTGCCAGCAGTGTCTCCGCTAGGGCCCCAGGACCAGATACGCAGTATTTT. Translated: CASSVSARAPGPDTQYF.

The chain links TRBV27 to TRBJ2-7; D may be TRBD1 (6 bases). Germline V CDR1 and CDR2: MNHEY, SMNVEV (reference sequence). The CDR3 extends over 15 amino acids. V was pared by 8 bases and J by 4 bases, with 21 bases between. CDR3 in amino acids: CASRGQGIDEYEQYF. The CDR3 DNA reads TGTGCCAGCCGGGGCCAGGGGATTGATGAATACGAGCAGTACTTC.

The chain combines TRBV4-2 with TRBJ2-3; 11 positions match TRBD1. Germline V lookup: CDR1 LGHNA, CDR2 YNFKEQ. CDR3 length equals 15 residues. With 2 bases clipped from V and 6 bases from J, the junction kept 4 bases outside the gene matches. CDR3 loop: CASSQRDRGSDTQYF. The CDR3 coding sequence is TGTGCCAGCAGCCAAAGGGACAGGGGGTCGGATACGCAGTATTTT.

J is TRBJ2-7 and V is TRBV12-3 or TRBV12-4; D might be TRBD2 (5 bases). CDR3 length equals 16 residues. V was pared by 6 bases and J by 1 base, with 19 bases between. This CDR3 is CASSPSRSGASYEQYF. The CDR3 DNA sequence: TGTGCCAGCAGCCCCAGTCGAAGCGGAGCTTCCTACGAGCAGTACTTC.

The chain joins TRBV29-1 to TRBJ2-5; 12 bases match TRBD2. Unmatched junction bases numbered 4, after V lost 3 bases and J lost 5 bases. The CDR3 sequence is 14 residues long. The germline V gene encodes CDR1 SQVTM and CDR2 ANQGSEA. The CDR3 spells CSVDASGRGETQYF. DNA for the CDR3: TGCAGCGTTGACGCTAGCGGGAGGGGCGAGACCCAGTACTTC. The variable domain in full, with the rest retrieved from reference TRBV29-1 and TRBJ2-5, is SAVISQKPSRDICQRGTSLTIQCQVDSQVTMMFWYRQQPGQSLTLIATANQGSEATYESGFVIDKFPISRPNLTFSTLTVSNMSPEDSSIYLCSVDASGRGETQYFGPGTRLLVL.

This clonotype was detected a few times. The V call is TRBV7-9, the J call TRBJ2-5, with TRBD1 identical over 8 bases. The J segment lost 5 bases and the V segment lost 4 bases, leaving 9 bases of the junction unmatched. Germline-derived CDR1 and CDR2 are SEHNR and FQNEAQ (reference sequence). This CDR3 spans 15 amino acids. CDR3 nucleotides: TGTGCCAGCAGCTCGGGACAGGCGAGAGGGGAGACCCAGTACTTC. Encoded protein: CASSSGQARGETQYF.

CDR3: CASSRGGTSGGYEQYF. The CDR3, as DNA: TGTGCCAGCAGTAGGGGTGGGACTAGCGGGGGCTACGAGCAGTACTTC. The genes are TRBV6-1 and TRBJ2-7; 14 bases match TRBD2. Losses at the gene ends were 5 bases for V and 3 bases for J; bases not matched to a gene: 6. The length of the CDR3 is 16 residues. The germline V gene has CDR1 MNHNS and CDR2 SASEGT.

V usage is TRBV21-1 and J usage is TRBJ2-7; the tabulated D call, TRBD1, remains unverified against the DNA. TRBV21-1 counts as a pseudogene. CDR3 length: 15 amino acids. The CDR3 is CASSKGEEGRGEQYF. For the CDR3, the DNA is TGTGCCAGCAGCAAAGGTGAAGAAGGTAGGGGCGAGCAGTACTTC.

V is TRBV3-1 and J is TRBJ2-7; 7 nucleotides line up with TRBD2. The length of the CDR3 is 18 residues. From germline, CDR1 is LGHDT and CDR2 YNNKEL (reference sequence). V was clipped by 0 bases and J by 0 bases; unmatched bases: 11. CDR3 amino acids: CASSQELARIHNSYEQYF. CDR3 coding DNA: TGTGCCAGCAGCCAAGAACTAGCGCGCATTCATAACTCCTACGAGCAGTACTTC.

Only a few counts were recorded for this clonotype. The chain joins TRBV6-5 to TRBJ1-6, with a possible D match to TRBD1 (5 bases). V lost 2 bases and J 9 bases, leaving 11 bases between the germline ends. The CDR3 loop spans 14 amino acids. Looked up from germline, CDR1 is MNHEY and CDR2 is SVGAGI. CDR3 bases: TGTGCCAGCAGTTACGCTGGGAGGGGTTCACCCCTCCACTTT. It is translated as CASSYAGRGSPLHF.

This sequence joins TRBV7-9 and TRBJ2-5; 7 bases fit TRBD1. The CDR3 runs to 15 residues. The junction had 11 bases not matched to a gene; V was cut back by 6 bases and J by 4 bases. Germline V gives CDR1 SEHNR, CDR2 FQNEAQ (reference sequence). Here the CDR3 DNA reads TGTGCCAGCAGGGCGACAGGGCGATGGGCAGAGACCCAGTACTTC. It is translated as CASRATGRWAETQYF.

This clonotype was counted ten times or more. This chain uses TRBV12-3 or TRBV12-4 with TRBJ1-1, with 9 bases identical to TRBD1. The CDR3 runs to 15 residues. The V segment lost 5 bases and the J segment 3 bases; nucleotides outside the gene matches: 7. CDR3 sequence reads: CASSRPGQGDTEAFF. The CDR3 nucleotides read TGTGCCAGCAGTCGACCGGGACAGGGAGACACTGAAGCTTTCTTT.

J is TRBJ1-2 and V is TRBV10-3; D is perhaps TRBD1 (6 bases). This CDR3 has 14 amino acids. V lost 4 bases, J lost 6 bases, and 15 bases lay in between. CDR1 and CDR2 from the germline V gene are ENHRY and SYGVKD. CDR3 DNA: TGTGCCATCAGTGTGGACCCGGGGGCTGATGGCTACACCTTC. Residues: CAISVDPGADGYTF.

This clonotype was detected ten times or more. This sequence joins TRBV5-1 and TRBJ2-1; a possible D gene is TRBD1 (5 bases). Germline lookup yields CDR1 SGHRS and CDR2 YFSETQ. With 2 bases removed from V and 10 bases from J, the gap between germline ends came to 13 bases. This CDR3 has 13 amino acids. The CDR3 nucleotides read TGCGCCAGCAGCTTCATCCAGGGTGAAGAGCAGTTCTTC. Protein sequence: CASSFIQGEEQFF. Drawing the rest from reference TRBV5-1 and TRBJ2-1, the complete variable domain is KAGVTQTPRYLIKTRGQQVTLSCSPISGHRSVSWYQQTPGQGLQFLFEYFSETQRNKGNFPGRFSGRQFSNSRSEMNVSTLELGDSALYLCASSFIQGEEQFFGPGTRLTVL.

This rearrangement joins TRBV14 to TRBJ2-1; D possibly corresponds to TRBD2 (6 bases). Trimming left V 5 bases short and J 6 bases short, with 17 bases between. This CDR3 is 15 amino acids long. Looked up from germline, CDR1 is SGHDN and CDR2 is FVKESK. The CDR3 DNA reads TGTGCCAGCAGCAAAACCGCGGGACTCTTCAATGAGCAGTTCTTC. Translating it yields CASSKTAGLFNEQFF.

The chain joins TRBV20-1 to TRBJ2-1; D possibly corresponds to TRBD2 (7 bases). This CDR3 spans 19 amino acids. With 3 bases removed from V and 8 bases from J, the gap between germline ends came to 32 bases. In germline, CDR1 is DFQATT, CDR2 SNEGSKA (reference sequence). The CDR3 DNA sequence: TGCAGTGCTAGGGAGGGGGGAGGGCTTGTGATGACCCCCGGCCATGAGCAGTTCTTC. Protein sequence: CSAREGGGLVMTPGHEQFF.

In its sample, this clonotype was seen a few times. V usage is TRBV7-9 and J usage is TRBJ2-7; D call uncertain. The CDR3 contains 13 residues. Germline V CDR1 and CDR2: SEHNR, FQNEAQ (reference sequence). The germline V and J ends were trimmed by 10 bases and 2 bases, with 15 bases remaining between them. CDR3 protein: CATGDGSPYEQYF. Written as DNA, the CDR3 is TGTGCCACGGGTGACGGGTCCCCCTACGAGCAGTACTTC. The variable domain in full, completed from reference TRBV7-9 and TRBJ2-7, reads DTGVSQNPRHKITKRGQNVTFRCDPISEHNRLYWYRQTLGQGPEFLTYFQNEAQLEKSRLLSDRFSAERPKGSFSTLEIQRTEQGDSAMYLCATGDGSPYEQYFGPGTRLTVT.

This clonotype was counted only a few times. The chain joins TRBV20-1 to TRBJ2-7; TRBD2 is a possible D gene (6 bases). Germline V gene data show CDR1 as DFQATT and CDR2 as SNEGSKA (reference sequence). This CDR3 spans 14 amino acids. The ends were cut back, 7 bases at V and 5 bases at J, with 21 bases in the middle. CDR3: CSVPPGSRGNEQYF. CDR3 nucleotides: TGCAGTGTGCCTCCCGGGAGCAGAGGGAACGAGCAGTACTTC.

This clonotype was recorded many times. The V and J genes are TRBV12-3 or TRBV12-4 and TRBJ1-5; the D is unclear. The CDR3 loop spans 14 amino acids. V lost 6 bases to trimming and J lost 3 bases, with 12 bases between them. As DNA, the CDR3 is TGTGCCAGCAGCGAAGGCGGCTCCAATCAGCCCCAGCATTTT. Translating it yields CASSEGGSNQPQHF.